Presented here are 32 T cell receptor beta chains from one specimen sequenced in a study of T cell responses to AZD1222 COVID-19 vaccine (dated by TCRdb to the early 2020s). Preparation of the library involved the immunoSEQ multiplex PCR assay. TCRdb mirrors the immuneACCESS table, restricted to in-frame sequences. Some clones are absent from its copies; in checked studies, under half trace to an unresolved V gene, and the reason for the others is unknown. The sample table records around 150,000 clones; around 95% of these occur just once. The top ten hold 1.3% of the sample. The intended sense of this specimen's time point label: baseline before first vaccination. The sequences come from peripheral blood, collected on day 0 of AZD1222 vaccination. These receptors all come from an adult in good health.

V gene TRBV4-3 combines with J gene TRBJ2-1; 7 bases are a match to TRBD2. The germline V gene has CDR1 LGHNA and CDR2 YSLEER. Unmatched junction bases numbered 1, after V lost 1 base and J lost 1 base. This CDR3 has 15 residues. The CDR3 sequence: CASSQVGGSYNEQFF. CDR3 sequence (DNA): TGCGCCAGCAGCCAAGTGGGGGGGTCCTACAATGAGCAGTTCTTC.

The chain is built from TRBV2 and TRBJ2-6; D uncertain. Trimming pared 4 bases from V and 0 bases from J, leaving 7 bases between. The CDR3 length is 15 residues. Germline V gives CDR1 SNHLY, CDR2 FYNNEI. DNA of the CDR3: TGTGCCAGCAGTGGAGTACTCTCTGGGGCCAACGTCCTGACTTTC. As protein: CASSGVLSGANVLTF. Full variable domain (remainder filled in from reference TRBV2 and TRBJ2-6): EPEVTQTPSHQVTQMGQEVILRCVPISNHLYFYWYRQILGQKVEFLVSFYNNEISEKSEIFDDQFSVERPDGSNFTLKIRSTKLEDSAMYFCASSGVLSGANVLTFGAGSRLTVL.

The chain couples TRBV5-1 to TRBJ2-3; TRBD1 agrees at 7 bases. Germline V CDR1 and CDR2: SGHRS, YFSETQ. The CDR3 consists of 15 residues. The ends lost 4 bases at V and 2 bases at J; junction bases unmatched: 7. This CDR3 is CASSVRQGTTDTQYF. In DNA, the CDR3 is TGCGCCAGCAGCGTACGACAGGGAACCACAGATACGCAGTATTTT.

This chain connects TRBV2 to TRBJ2-1; TRBD2 matches at 11 bases. Trimming removed 6 bases from V and 0 bases from J; junction bases left unmatched: 7. Germline CDR1 and CDR2: SNHLY and FYNNEI. The CDR3 is 17 amino acids. Here the CDR3 DNA reads TGTGCCAGCAGATCCTGGGGACTAGCGGACTCCTACAATGAGCAGTTCTTC. This sequence encodes CASRSWGLADSYNEQFF.

The J gene is TRBJ2-3, the V gene TRBV9; TRBD2 might be the D (5 bases). Per germline, CDR1 SGDLS and CDR2 YYNGEE. The CDR3 has 13 residues. Trimming removed 0 bases from V and 3 bases from J, with 5 bases in between. The CDR3 here is CASSVGRTDTQYF. CDR3 DNA: TGTGCCAGCAGCGTAGGGAGGACAGATACGCAGTATTTT.

The V gene is TRBV19, the J gene TRBJ2-2; D not resolved. The CDR3 has 12 residues. Trimming pared 6 bases from V and 7 bases from J, leaving 9 bases between. CDR1 is LNHDA and CDR2 is SQIVND in the germline V gene (reference sequence). CDR3 DNA sequence: TGTGCCAGTAGGATCCCGAGCGGGGAGCTGTTTTTT. Its translation is CASRIPSGELFF.

The chain has TRBV15 and TRBJ1-5, with D perhaps TRBD1 (5 bases). Looked up from germline, CDR1 is LNHNV and CDR2 is YYDKDF (reference sequence). Between the trimmed V and J ends, which lost 0 bases and 6 bases, there was a span of 12 bases. CDR3 length equals 15 residues. The CDR3 region has the DNA TGTGCCACCAGCAGAGATGCAGGGCAGGGTCAGCCCCAGCATTTT. It translates to CATSRDAGQGQPQHF.

The chain has TRBV5-1 and TRBJ2-1; D may be TRBD1 or TRBD2 (7 bases each). Germline loops: CDR1 SGHRS, CDR2 YFSETQ. Trimming removed 1 base at V and 4 bases at J, with 12 bases between. This CDR3 is built from 15 residues. CDR3 amino acids: CASSLQGGKYNEQFF. Here the CDR3 DNA reads TGCGCCAGCAGCTTGCAGGGGGGGAAATACAATGAGCAGTTCTTC.

The chain employs TRBV6-2 or TRBV6-3 and TRBJ2-5; D possibly corresponds to TRBD2 (5 bases). The CDR3 covers 14 residues. The germline V and J ends were trimmed by 2 bases and 4 bases, with 11 bases remaining between them. Per the germline V gene, CDR1 is MNHEY and CDR2 is SVGEGT. CDR3 nucleotides: TGTGCCAGCAGTTACGGCGGGTTAGGAGAGACCCAGTACTTC. As protein: CASSYGGLGETQYF.

V gene TRBV6-5 combines with J gene TRBJ1-5; 8 nucleotides agree with TRBD1. The ends lost 5 bases at V and 6 bases at J; junction bases unmatched: 6. CDR1 is MNHEY, CDR2 SVGAGI, per germline. The CDR3 has 14 amino acids. The DNA of the CDR3 is TGTGCCAGCAGTCCGGGACAGGAGGTTCAGCCCCAGCATTTT. This translates into CASSPGQEVQPQHF.

The J gene is TRBJ2-2, the V gene TRBV29-1, with 12 nucleotides matching TRBD2. The CDR3 totals 14 residues. CDR1 is SQVTM and CDR2 is ANQGSEA in the germline V gene. Trimming at V came to 4 bases and at J to 6 bases, leaving 3 bases not matched to a gene. The CDR3 loop is CSVAPSGGAGELFF. CDR3 DNA: TGCAGCGTTGCGCCTAGCGGGGGGGCCGGGGAGCTGTTTTTT.

The chain recombines TRBV9 with TRBJ1-1, with D unresolved. Germline V gene data show CDR1 as SGDLS and CDR2 as YYNGEE. V lost 0 bases to trimming and J lost 1 base, with 7 bases between them. The CDR3 is made up of 14 amino acids. The CDR3 DNA follows: TGTGCCAGCAGCGTAGGCCCGGGGAACACTGAAGCTTTCTTT. It codes for CASSVGPGNTEAFF.

The J gene is TRBJ2-1, the V gene TRBV19; possibly TRBD1 for D (6 bases). Per germline, CDR1 LNHDA and CDR2 SQIVND (reference sequence). The length of the CDR3 is 13 residues. Between the trimmed V and J ends, which lost 6 bases and 9 bases, there was a span of 15 bases. The CDR3 nucleotides are TGTGCCAGTAGATACCAAACAGGGCTTGAGCAGTTCTTC. This translates into CASRYQTGLEQFF. The full variable domain, completed using reference TRBV19 and TRBJ2-1, is DGGITQSPKYLFRKEGQNVTLSCEQNLNHDAMYWYRQDPGQGLRLIYYSQIVNDFQKGDIAEGYSVSREKKESFPLTVTSAQKNPTAFYLCASRYQTGLEQFFGPGTRLTVL.

The chain couples TRBV18 to TRBJ2-2; maybe TRBD1 (5 bases). CDR1 is KGHSH, CDR2 LQKENI, per germline. There are 15 residues in the CDR3. V shed 2 bases and J shed 7 bases, with 14 bases lying between them. The CDR3, as DNA: TGTGCCAGCTCACCATTGTCAGGGCGGAACGGGGAGCTGTTTTTT. It encodes CASSPLSGRNGELFF.

This chain connects TRBV6-2 or TRBV6-3 to TRBJ1-1; maybe TRBD1 (5 bases). V shed 4 bases and J shed 5 bases, with 17 bases lying between them. CDR3 length equals 15 residues. Germline V gene lookup returns CDR1 MNHEY and CDR2 SVGEGT. This chain's CDR3 is CASSSPGGGSTEAFF. Here the CDR3 DNA reads TGTGCCAGCAGTTCCCCAGGTGGGGGGAGTACTGAAGCTTTCTTT.

V usage is TRBV11-2 and J usage is TRBJ1-2; D gene ambiguous. Trimming left V 3 bases short and J 3 bases short, with 14 bases between. Germline CDR1 reads SGHAT; CDR2 reads FQNNGV. This CDR3 is 15 amino acids long. The CDR3 DNA reads as TGTGCCAGCAGCTTGGGCGGAGGCATAGACTATGGCTACACCTTC. Its translation: CASSLGGGIDYGYTF.

The genes are TRBV2 and TRBJ1-1; D possibly corresponds to TRBD1 (5 bases). The germline V gene has CDR1 SNHLY and CDR2 FYNNEI. Between the trimmed V and J ends, which lost 10 bases and 1 base, there was a span of 16 bases. This CDR3 has 14 residues. The CDR3 DNA reads as TGTGCCAACCCATCCCAGCAGGGGAACACTGAAGCTTTCTTT. Translating it yields CANPSQQGNTEAFF. The full variable domain, its missing parts supplied by reference TRBV2 and TRBJ1-1, is EPEVTQTPSHQVTQMGQEVILRCVPISNHLYFYWYRQILGQKVEFLVSFYNNEISEKSEIFDDQFSVERPDGSNFTLKIRSTKLEDSAMYFCANPSQQGNTEAFFGQGTRLTVV.

The chain joins TRBV11-2 to TRBJ1-5; D perhaps matches TRBD1 (5 bases). Trimming cost V 2 bases and J 5 bases, with 7 bases left between them. Germline V lookup: CDR1 SGHAT, CDR2 FQNNGV. The CDR3 contains 13 residues. DNA of the CDR3: TGTGCCAGCAGCTTACGGGGGGATCAGCCCCAGCATTTT. It yields the protein CASSLRGDQPQHF.

This clone was seen just once. V gene TRBV4-3 combines with J gene TRBJ2-5; 8 bases match TRBD1. The length of the CDR3 is 15 residues. With V trimmed by 0 bases and J by 7 bases, 7 bases remained unmatched. CDR1 is LGHNA, CDR2 YSLEER, per germline. The CDR3 loop reads CASSQEGQGARTQYF. CDR3 nucleotide sequence: TGCGCCAGCAGCCAAGAAGGCCAGGGGGCAAGGACCCAGTACTTC.

The rearrangement links TRBV6-6 to TRBJ2-7, with 13 bases that match TRBD2. With V trimmed by 6 bases and J by 5 bases, 10 bases remained unmatched. Germline values: CDR1 MNHNY, CDR2 SVGAGI (reference sequence). This CDR3 is 16 amino acids long. In nucleotides, the CDR3 is TGTGCCAGCAGCACCGGACTAGCGGGGGCGACCGACGAGCAGTACGTC. Its protein is CASSTGLAGATDEQYV.

The chain uses TRBV11-3 and TRBJ2-2; perhaps TRBD1 as D (5 bases). The germline V and J ends were trimmed by 5 bases and 6 bases, with 10 bases remaining between them. The CDR3 covers 13 residues. Per the germline V gene, CDR1 is SGHNT and CDR2 is YENEEA. The CDR3: CASSLTGPGELFF. The CDR3 DNA reads as TGTGCCAGCAGCCTAACAGGTCCCGGGGAGCTGTTTTTT.

J is TRBJ1-6 and V is TRBV5-4; D call uncertain. The V gene lost 4 bases and the J gene lost 9 bases, with 14 bases spanning the gap. CDR3 size: 14 residues. From germline, CDR1 is SGHNT and CDR2 YYREEE (reference sequence). The DNA for the CDR3 is TGTGCCAGCAGCCAAGGACTAACGGGTTCACCCCTCCACTTT. The encoded protein is CASSQGLTGSPLHF.

The rearrangement uses TRBV6-5 and TRBJ1-3; D is unclear. The CDR3 totals 14 residues. The V end lost 5 bases, the J end lost 0 bases, and 8 bases lay between the germline ends. Germline V gene sequence: CDR1 MNHEY, CDR2 SVGAGI. The CDR3, as DNA: TGTGCCAGCAGTACAGCGAACTCTGGAAACACCATATATTTT. It translates to CASSTANSGNTIYF.

The chain couples TRBV11-2 to TRBJ2-1; 14 bases agree with TRBD2. From germline, CDR1 is SGHAT and CDR2 FQNNGV. The CDR3 has 19 amino acids. Trimming at V came to 4 bases and at J to 2 bases, leaving 10 bases not matched to a gene. For the CDR3, the DNA is TGTGCCAGCAGCTCAGCCGGGACTAGCGGGAGTGGCCCCTACAATGAGCAGTTCTTC. Protein product: CASSSAGTSGSGPYNEQFF.

The rearrangement uses TRBV25-1 and TRBJ2-1; 9 nucleotides agree with TRBD1. This CDR3 comprises 15 residues. Germline V gene sequence: CDR1 MGHDK, CDR2 SYGVNS. Trimming at V came to 4 bases and at J to 8 bases, leaving 9 bases not matched to a gene. The CDR3 region is CASSGRTGAADEQFF. Written as DNA, the CDR3 is TGTGCCAGCAGTGGAAGGACAGGGGCGGCAGATGAGCAGTTCTTC.

The chain recombines TRBV6-5 with TRBJ2-1; D unresolved. The CDR3 runs to 13 residues. V gave up 6 bases and J gave up 9 bases, with 15 bases separating them. Germline CDR1 MNHEY, CDR2 SVGAGI. In nucleotides, the CDR3 is TGTGCCAGCAGGGCCATCATCGAAGGTGAGCAGTTCTTC. Encoded protein: CASRAIIEGEQFF.

The chain joins TRBV28 to TRBJ2-2; 11 positions agree with TRBD2. V lost 4 bases, J lost 6 bases, and 1 base stayed unmatched. The CDR3 covers 14 residues. Per the germline V gene, CDR1 is MDHEN and CDR2 is SYDVKM. The CDR3 loop reads CASSSGLAAGELFF. DNA of the CDR3: TGTGCCAGCAGTTCGGGACTAGCGGCCGGGGAGCTGTTTTTT.

The rearrangement uses TRBV2 and TRBJ1-5; D is uncertain. Germline CDR1 reads SNHLY; CDR2 reads FYNNEI. V lost 8 bases and J lost 1, with 12 bases in between. The CDR3 runs 14 residues. In nucleotides, the CDR3 is TGTGCCAGCGAAAATACAGAGAGCAATCAGCCCCAGCATTTT. Translated: CASENTESNQPQHF.

The rearrangement joins TRBV30 to TRBJ2-2; 7 nucleotides align to TRBD2. The CDR3 extends over 14 amino acids. The J segment lost 6 bases and the V segment lost 5 bases, leaving 9 bases of the junction unmatched. Germline-derived CDR1 and CDR2 are GTSNPN and SVGIG (reference sequence). CDR3 bases: TGTGCCTGGGCCGGGACTATACTTCCCGGGGAGCTGTTTTTT. This sequence encodes CAWAGTILPGELFF.

CDR3 sequence (DNA): TGTGCCAGCAGTAGGCTAGCGGGAGAGGGCACTCAGTACTTC. Amino acid sequence: CASSRLAGEGTQYF. The chain links TRBV6-5 to TRBJ2-4; 10 bases match TRBD2. Per germline, CDR1 MNHEY and CDR2 SVGAGI. The length of the CDR3 is 14 residues. V lost 5 bases to trimming and J lost 12 bases; unmatched junction nucleotides: 10.

The rearrangement joins TRBV2 to TRBJ2-7; a weak D match, TRBD2 (5 bases). This CDR3 spans 14 amino acids. V was clipped by 6 bases and J by 1 base, with 13 bases between them. The germline CDR1 and CDR2 sequences are SNHLY and FYNNEI. The CDR3 nucleotides read TGTGCCAGCAGCCCCTCCCTAGCTTCCTACGAGCAGTACGTC. Its translation is CASSPSLASYEQYV.

DNA of the CDR3: TGTGCCAGCAGCTTGGATGGGTTTAACGAGCAGTACGTC. Translated: CASSLDGFNEQYV. This chain joins TRBV5-4 and TRBJ2-7; unclear D gene. From germline, CDR1 is SGHNT and CDR2 YYREEE (reference sequence). Trimming shortened V by 0 bases and J by 5 bases, and 9 bases separated the two germline ends. The CDR3 totals 13 residues.